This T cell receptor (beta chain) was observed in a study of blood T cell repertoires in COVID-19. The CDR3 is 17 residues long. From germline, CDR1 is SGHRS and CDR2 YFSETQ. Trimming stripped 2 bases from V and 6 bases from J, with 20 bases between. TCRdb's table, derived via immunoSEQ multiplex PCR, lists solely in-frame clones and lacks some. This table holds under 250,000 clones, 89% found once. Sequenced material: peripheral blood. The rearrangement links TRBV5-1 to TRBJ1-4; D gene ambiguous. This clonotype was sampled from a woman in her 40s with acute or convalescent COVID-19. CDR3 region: CASSFKSLNPRDEKLFF. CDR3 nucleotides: TGCGCCAGCAGCTTTAAGTCTCTAAACCCCCGGGATGAAAAACTGTTTTTT.